The 10 T cell receptor beta chains below were found in one sample sequenced in a study of identical twins. From the 5' RACE reads, TCRdb called clonotypes with MiXCR, one entry per CDR3 protein. Among approximately 260,000 distinct CDR3 sequences, roughly an eighth were seen once, and the ten largest hold 8.5% to 10%. The sequencing input was memory (CD45RO+) T cells sorted from blood. The receptors here all came from a woman between 18 and 29 years old in good health.

This chain links TRBV7-2 with TRBJ2-7; TRBD2 agrees at 13 bases. J gave up 2 bases and V 1 base, and 5 bases lay outside the gene matches. Germline V gives CDR1 SGHTA, CDR2 FQGNSA. This CDR3 is 17 amino acids long. The chain's CDR3 is CASSLVGGLAGTYEQYF. CDR3 DNA: TGTGCCAGCAGCTTAGTAGGGGGACTAGCGGGAACCTACGAGCAGTACTTC.

In this sample, this clonotype turned up a few times. The chain links TRBV27 to TRBJ2-2; 9 bases are shared with TRBD2. CDR3 length equals 17 residues. The germline gives CDR1 MNHEY, CDR2 SMNVEV (reference sequence). The V and J ends lost 2 bases and 4 bases, in that order; junction bases with no gene match: 8. The CDR3 DNA follows: TGTGCCAGCAGTTTAAGAGCGGGGGGCTTACGCACCGGGGAGCTGTTTTTT. Translating it yields CASSLRAGGLRTGELFF.

The chain joins TRBV6-2 or TRBV6-3 to TRBJ2-1; D is possibly TRBD1 or TRBD2 (5 bases each). V was pared by 6 bases and J by 12 bases, with 9 bases between. Germline V gives CDR1 MNHEY, CDR2 SVGEGT. The CDR3 consists of 10 residues. This CDR3 is CASSQGPQFF. In nucleotides, the CDR3 is TGTGCCAGCAGCCAGGGACCGCAGTTCTTC.

This clonotype was detected only a few times. The chain is built from TRBV5-1 and TRBJ2-5; 7 bases are shared with TRBD1. J was trimmed by 5 bases and V by 6 bases; bases with no gene match: 7. The CDR3 is made up of 13 amino acids. CDR1 is SGHRS, CDR2 YFSETQ, per germline. CDR3 DNA: TGCGCCAGCACCCGGGACAGCGGCGAGACCCAGTACTTC. The encoded protein is CASTRDSGETQYF.

The table lists this clonotype with many counts. The chain recombines TRBV6-5 with TRBJ2-5; no firm D call. Per germline, CDR1 MNHEY and CDR2 SVGAGI. The CDR3 runs 15 residues. Trimming pared 4 bases from V and 3 bases from J, leaving 15 bases between. The CDR3: CASSSYGSKKETQYF. CDR3 in DNA: TGTGCCAGCAGTTCCTACGGATCAAAGAAAGAGACCCAGTACTTC.

This clonotype was counted at least ten times. This rearrangement joins TRBV10-3 to TRBJ2-1, with a tentative D call TRBD2 (5 bases). The CDR3 length is 15 residues. Germline V CDR1 and CDR2: ENHRY, SYGVKD. Trimming stripped 4 bases from V and 4 bases from J, with 14 bases between. The CDR3 DNA is TGTGCCATCAGTGTAACAGCGGAAAGTTACAATGAGCAGTTCTTC. Residues: CAISVTAESYNEQFF.

The table lists this clonotype with many counts. J is TRBJ2-7 and V is TRBV5-1; a possible D gene is TRBD2 (6 bases). Between the trimmed V and J ends, which lost 0 bases and 1 base, there was a span of 11 bases. This CDR3 region has 15 residues. Germline assignment: CDR1 SGHRS and CDR2 YFSETQ. CDR3 region: CASSLVVGGSYEQYF. The CDR3 nucleotides read TGCGCCAGCAGCTTGGTTGTGGGAGGATCCTACGAGCAGTACTTC.

This clonotype has just a few counts. The chain links TRBV10-3 to TRBJ1-2; D ambiguous. V lost 0 bases to trimming and J lost 8 bases, with 7 bases between them. This CDR3 has 12 amino acids. The germline V gene has CDR1 ENHRY and CDR2 SYGVKD. CDR3 sequence (DNA): TGTGCCATCAGTGAGTCGGCCAAGGGCTACACCTTC. Translation gives CAISESAKGYTF.

This clonotype was recorded many times. The chain uses TRBV5-5 and TRBJ2-7; D not resolved. The V end was cut by 4 bases, the J end by 6 bases, with 8 bases between. This CDR3 spans 11 amino acids. Germline assignment: CDR1 SGHKS and CDR2 YYEKEE (reference sequence). This CDR3 reads CASSLSAEQYF. For the CDR3, the DNA is TGTGCCAGCAGCCTATCCGCCGAGCAGTACTTC. Combining the CDR3 with reference TRBV5-5 and TRBJ2-7 gives the whole variable domain DAGVTQSPTHLIKTRGQQVTLRCSPISGHKSVSWYQQVLGQGPQFIFQYYEKEERGRGNFPDRFSARQFPNYSSELNVNALLLGDSALYLCASSLSAEQYFGPGTRLTVT.

This chain connects TRBV6-1 to TRBJ2-2, with D perhaps matching TRBD1 (6 bases). V lost 6 bases, J lost 7 bases, and 18 bases lay in between. The germline gives CDR1 MNHNS, CDR2 SASEGT. The CDR3 runs 15 residues. CDR3 bases: TGTGCCAGCAGGTGGACAGTCCGAAGTAACGGGGAGCTGTTTTTT. It yields the protein CASRWTVRSNGELFF.